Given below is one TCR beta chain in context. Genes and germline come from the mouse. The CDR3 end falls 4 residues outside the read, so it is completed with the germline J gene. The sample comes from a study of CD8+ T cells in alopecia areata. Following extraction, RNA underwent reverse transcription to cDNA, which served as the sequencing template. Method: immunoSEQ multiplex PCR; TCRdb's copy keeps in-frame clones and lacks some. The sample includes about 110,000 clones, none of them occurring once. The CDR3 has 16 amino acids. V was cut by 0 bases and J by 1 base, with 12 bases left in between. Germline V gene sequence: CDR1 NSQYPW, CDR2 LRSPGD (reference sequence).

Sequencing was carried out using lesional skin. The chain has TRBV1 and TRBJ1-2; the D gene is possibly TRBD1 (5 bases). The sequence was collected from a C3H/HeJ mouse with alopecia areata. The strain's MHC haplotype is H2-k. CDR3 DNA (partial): TGCACCTGCAGTGCAGATCTGGGGGGGGAAAACTCC. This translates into CTCSADLGGENS. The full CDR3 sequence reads CTCSADLGGENSDYTF.